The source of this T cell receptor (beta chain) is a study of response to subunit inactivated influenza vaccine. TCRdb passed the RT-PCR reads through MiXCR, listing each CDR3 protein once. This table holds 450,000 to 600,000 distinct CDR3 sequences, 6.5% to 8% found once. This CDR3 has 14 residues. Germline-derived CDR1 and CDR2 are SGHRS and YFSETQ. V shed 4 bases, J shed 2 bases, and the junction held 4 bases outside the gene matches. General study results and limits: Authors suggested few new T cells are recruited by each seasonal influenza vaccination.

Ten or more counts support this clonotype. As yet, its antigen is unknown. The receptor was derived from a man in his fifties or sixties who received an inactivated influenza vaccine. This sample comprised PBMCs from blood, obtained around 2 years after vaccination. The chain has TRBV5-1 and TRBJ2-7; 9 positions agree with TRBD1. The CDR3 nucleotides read TGCGCCAGCAGCGGGGACAGGGCTACCTACGAGCAGTACTTC. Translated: CASSGDRATYEQYF.